What follows is one T cell receptor (beta chain) and its context. Germline CDR1 is SEHNR and CDR2 is FQNEAQ (reference sequence). This CDR3 is 17 amino acids long. Trimming removed 0 bases from V and 0 bases from J, with 9 bases in between. Assay: immunoSEQ multiplex PCR; the TCRdb copy retains only in-frame clones and omits some. The table lists 150,000 to 200,000 clones, just under 90% of them singletons. This specimen comes from a study of T cell responses to AZD1222 COVID-19 vaccine. The receptor comes from an adult in good health. This specimen consisted of peripheral blood, obtained on day 0 of AZD1222 vaccination. This chain connects TRBV7-9 to TRBJ2-6; maybe TRBD2 (6 bases). CDR3 sequence (DNA): TGTGCCAGCAGCTTAGCGGTCGGGAGCTCTGGGGCCAACGTCCTGACTTTC. Encoded protein: CASSLAVGSSGANVLTF.